This T cell receptor (beta chain) was sequenced for a study of T cells after posttransplantation cyclophosphamide. The CDR3 spans 17 residues. Germline-derived CDR1 and CDR2 are KGHSY and FQNENV. V lost 3 bases to trimming and J lost 3 bases, with 20 bases between them. Busulfan-fludarabine conditioning, marrow transplant, and cyclophosphamide on days +3 and +4 were administered. Here immunoSEQ multiplex PCR was the method, and the copy in TCRdb shows in-frame clones only, minus some. The sample includes thousands of clones, 70% to 80% of them seen just once. V and J are TRBV16 and TRBJ1-1; D might be TRBD1 (6 bases). The material sequenced was PBMCs, taken 150 to 200 days after allogeneic stem cell transplant with posttransplant cyclophosphamide. The receptor was isolated from a male patient aged 60 to 75 who received an allogeneic stem cell transplant from a related donor and was CMV-positive. Some of the T cells might come from the graft donor. CDR3 sequence (DNA): TGTGCCAGCAGCCATGTCTTGACGGGGGGCCCTCACACTGAAGCTTTCTTT. As protein: CASSHVLTGGPHTEAFF.